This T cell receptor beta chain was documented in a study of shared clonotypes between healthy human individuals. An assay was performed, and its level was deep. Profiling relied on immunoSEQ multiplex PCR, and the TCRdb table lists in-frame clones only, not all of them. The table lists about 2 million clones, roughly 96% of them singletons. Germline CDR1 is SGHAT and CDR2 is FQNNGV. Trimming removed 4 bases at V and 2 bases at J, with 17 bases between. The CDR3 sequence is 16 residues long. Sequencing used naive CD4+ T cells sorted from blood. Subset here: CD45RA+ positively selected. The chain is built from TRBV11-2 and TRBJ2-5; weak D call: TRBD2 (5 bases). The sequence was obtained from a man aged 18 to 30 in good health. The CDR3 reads CASSSITPGSQETQYF. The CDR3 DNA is TGTGCCAGCAGCTCTATAACTCCGGGGTCACAAGAGACCCAGTACTTC.